These 11 T cell receptor beta chains came from one sample sequenced in a study of cytomegalovirus exposure and HLA in healthy donors. PCR primers comprised 60 Vbeta and 13 Jbeta primers. Method: immunoSEQ multiplex PCR; TCRdb's copy keeps in-frame clones and lacks some. The table lists 100,000 to 150,000 clones, around 78% of them singletons, with 1.9% in the top ten. Sequences were obtained from PBMCs. The receptors come from a man between 45 and 60 years old in good health and CMV-seronegative.

V gene TRBV21-1 combines with J gene TRBJ2-3; the table assigns TRBD2, which was not confirmed against the DNA. TRBV21-1 is designated a pseudogene. The CDR3 sequence is 18 residues long. The CDR3 loop reads CASSRLSKRGGSTDTQYF. The DNA for the CDR3 is TGTGCCAGCAGCAGACTGTCAAAGCGGGGGGGTAGCACAGATACGCAGTATTTT.

The V gene is TRBV19, the J gene TRBJ1-1, with a tentative D call TRBD1 (6 bases). CDR3 length: 16 amino acids. Trimming pared 3 bases from V and 2 bases from J, leaving 16 bases between. From germline, CDR1 is LNHDA and CDR2 SQIVND (reference sequence). In DNA, the CDR3 is TGTGCCAGTAGTATCCAAGCAGGGGCCTCAAACACTGAAGCTTTCTTT. The encoded protein is CASSIQAGASNTEAFF.

This chain joins TRBV7-9 and TRBJ1-6; D remains ambiguous. The germline V gene has CDR1 SEHNR and CDR2 FQNEAQ (reference sequence). The CDR3 is 15 amino acids. Trimming cost V 1 base and J 7 bases, with 11 bases left between them. CDR3 coding DNA: TGTGCCAGCAGCTTAGGGGCAGCCCCGAATTCACCCCTCCACTTT. Amino acid sequence: CASSLGAAPNSPLHF.

The chain joins TRBV7-2 to TRBJ1-1; tentatively, D is TRBD1 (5 bases). Germline CDR1 and CDR2: SGHTA and FQGNSA. The CDR3 loop spans 15 amino acids. V gave up 5 bases and J gave up 4 bases, with 17 bases separating them. CDR3 amino acids: CASSHLTAPGTEAFF. The CDR3 bases are TGTGCCAGCAGCCACCTGACAGCGCCGGGCACTGAAGCTTTCTTT.

This rearrangement joins TRBV19 to TRBJ2-3; 7 bases match TRBD2. Germline V gene data show CDR1 as LNHDA and CDR2 as SQIVND (reference sequence). This CDR3 is 16 amino acids long. CDR3 DNA: TGTGCTCAAAGATGGGGCCTAGCGGATAGCACAGATACGCAGTATTTT. Translation: CAQRWGLADSTDTQYF.

This sequence joins TRBV6-5 and TRBJ1-5; TRBD1 matches 8 bases. V was pared by 2 bases and J by 9 bases, with 6 bases of the junction left unmatched. The germline V gene encodes CDR1 MNHEY and CDR2 SVGAGI. This CDR3 is 14 amino acids long. Here the CDR3 DNA reads TGTGCCAGCAGTTACGCCAGGGGGCAAGGGCCCCAGCATTTT. As protein: CASSYARGQGPQHF.

J is TRBJ1-1 and V is TRBV7-9; no definite D call. CDR1 and CDR2 (germline): SEHNR, FQNEAQ (reference sequence). The CDR3 totals 11 residues. CDR3 nucleotides: TGTTCCACGCTAAGGAACACTGAAGCTTTCTTT. Translated, it gives CSTLRNTEAFF. The entire variable domain, with the rest obtained from reference TRBV7-9 and TRBJ1-1, is as follows: DTGVSQNPRHKITKRGQNVTFRCDPISEHNRLYWYRQTLGQGPEFLTYFQNEAQLEKSRLLSDRFSAERPKGSFSTLEIQRTEQGDSAMYLCSTLRNTEAFFGQGTRLTVV.

The chain couples TRBV15 to TRBJ1-1, with TRBD1 identical over 8 bases. Germline V gene data show CDR1 as LNHNV and CDR2 as YYDKDF (reference sequence). V lost 7 bases and J lost 1; bases outside the gene matches: 2. This CDR3 comprises 13 residues. The CDR3 region has the DNA TGTGCCACCACCACAGGGGGGAACACTGAAGCTTTCTTT. Protein product: CATTTGGNTEAFF. Filled out from reference TRBV15 and TRBJ1-1, the complete variable domain reads DAMVIQNPRYQVTQFGKPVTLSCSQTLNHNVMYWYQQKSSQAPKLLFHYYDKDFNNEADTPDNFQSRRPNTSFCFLDIRSPGLGDTAMYLCATTTGGNTEAFFGQGTRLTVV.

The rearrangement links TRBV7-6 to TRBJ2-1, with D possibly matching TRBD1 (5 bases). The CDR3 is 14 amino acids. V was pared by 2 bases and J by 5 bases, with 10 bases between. Per the germline V gene, CDR1 is SGHVS and CDR2 is FNYEAQ. The CDR3 sequence is CASSLMGRDNEQFF. The CDR3 DNA follows: TGTGCCAGCAGCTTAATGGGCAGGGACAATGAGCAGTTCTTC.

This chain links TRBV7-8 with TRBJ1-6; 9 nucleotides agree with TRBD1. J gave up 7 bases and V 3 bases, and 10 bases lay outside the gene matches. The CDR3 has 17 amino acids. Germline loops: CDR1 SGHVS, CDR2 FQNEAQ. The chain's CDR3 is CASSFTTGGFGNSPLHF. CDR3 in DNA: TGTGCCAGCAGCTTCACGACAGGGGGATTTGGAAATTCACCCCTCCACTTT.

This clone was seen a handful of times. V gene TRBV10-3 combines with J gene TRBJ1-2; 12 bases map to TRBD1. The germline gives CDR1 ENHRY, CDR2 SYGVKD. Losses at the gene ends were 3 bases for V and 7 bases for J; bases not matched to a gene: 3. CDR3 length: 14 amino acids. The CDR3 bases are TGTGCCATCAGTGACGGGACAGGGGGCTTTGGCTACACCTTC. Translating it yields CAISDGTGGFGYTF.